These 12 T cell receptor beta chains came from one sample sequenced in a study of technical replicates of blood from several donors (dated by TCRdb to 2016 to 2017). Library preparation used the immunoSEQ multiplex PCR assay. Not all clones reach the TCRdb copy of this immuneACCESS table, which keeps in-frame sequences only. Checked studies attribute under half of the gap to unresolved V genes and leave the rest unexplained. The sample table shows around 67,000 clones, and about 95% are seen once. The ten largest clones represent about 0.25% of the sample. The sequenced sample consisted of T cells isolated from PBMCs. Source of these receptors: a human donor in good health.

In nucleotides, the CDR3 is TGTGCCAGCAGACAGGGTCTCACCGGGGAGCTGTTTTTT. It specifies CASRQGLTGELFF. The chain has TRBV6-5 and TRBJ2-2, with D perhaps matching TRBD1 (6 bases). The CDR3 runs 13 residues. Trimming left V 6 bases short and J 4 bases short, with 9 bases between. Germline CDR1 MNHEY, CDR2 SVGAGI.

This chain joins TRBV18 and TRBJ1-4; 7 bases are shared with TRBD1. V dropped 2 bases and J dropped 3; count of bases not matched to a gene: 3. Germline assignment: CDR1 KGHSH and CDR2 LQKENI. This CDR3 is built from 15 residues. CDR3 in amino acids: CASSPIGTANEKLFF. The CDR3 nucleotides read TGTGCCAGCTCACCAATCGGGACAGCTAATGAAAAACTGTTTTTT.

The rearrangement links TRBV29-1 to TRBJ2-7; maybe TRBD2 (6 bases). V lost 4 bases, J lost 7 bases, and 11 bases lay in between. The CDR3 length is 11 residues. Per the germline V gene, CDR1 is SQVTM and CDR2 is ANQGSEA. The chain's CDR3 is CSVVEGSEQYF. CDR3 in DNA: TGCAGCGTTGTGGAGGGTTCGGAGCAGTACTTC.

This chain links TRBV7-9 with TRBJ2-1, with a possible D match to TRBD2 (6 bases). The V gene's germline CDR1 is SEHNR and CDR2 FQNEAQ (reference sequence). Between the trimmed V and J ends, which lost 3 bases and 1 base, there was a span of 7 bases. This CDR3 spans 14 amino acids. CDR3 nucleotide sequence: TGTGCCAGCAGCTTTGGGGGGTCCTACAATGAGCAGTTCTTC. Its protein product is CASSFGGSYNEQFF.

The genes are TRBV5-6 and TRBJ2-1; 10 positions agree with TRBD1. Germline V gene sequence: CDR1 SGHDT, CDR2 YYEEEE. V gave up 2 bases and J gave up 4 bases; unmatched junction bases: 3. The CDR3 runs 15 residues. The CDR3 is CASSFRQGAYNEQFF. CDR3 bases: TGTGCCAGCAGCTTTCGACAGGGGGCTTACAATGAGCAGTTCTTC.

This chain's CDR3 is CASSQEGSYYEQYF. The CDR3 DNA reads as TGCGCCAGCAGCCAAGAGGGCAGCTATTACGAGCAGTACTTC. The chain couples TRBV4-1 to TRBJ2-7; D is ambiguous. The CDR3 has 14 amino acids. Deletions cut 0 bases from V and 4 bases from J, with 10 bases between. Germline V CDR1 and CDR2: MGHRA, YSYEKL.

The chain uses TRBV6-1 and TRBJ1-4; TRBD1 is a possible D gene (5 bases). Deletions cut 2 bases from V and 10 bases from J, with 23 bases between. CDR1 MNHNS and CDR2 SASEGT come from the germline V gene. The CDR3 is made up of 17 amino acids. The CDR3 is CASSEWDLAGVVGKLFF. The CDR3 DNA follows: TGTGCCAGCAGTGAATGGGACCTTGCGGGAGTAGTCGGAAAACTGTTTTTT.

The chain is built from TRBV19 and TRBJ1-1, with D possibly matching TRBD1 (6 bases). Trimming stripped 5 bases from V and 5 bases from J, with 18 bases between. The germline gives CDR1 LNHDA, CDR2 SQIVND (reference sequence). This CDR3 region has 15 residues. The CDR3 here is CASSVGGRGGTEAFF. The CDR3 region has the DNA TGTGCCAGTAGTGTCGGGGGGCGCGGGGGGACTGAAGCTTTCTTT.

This chain uses TRBV18 with TRBJ2-1; 10 nucleotides line up with TRBD2. The CDR3 contains 15 residues. Germline V gene sequence: CDR1 KGHSH, CDR2 LQKENI. Trimming removed 3 bases from V and 5 bases from J; junction bases left unmatched: 4. CDR3 sequence reads: CASSPSGGVDNEQFF. The CDR3 DNA follows: TGTGCCAGCTCACCCAGCGGGGGGGTGGACAATGAGCAGTTCTTC.

This rearrangement joins TRBV7-6 to TRBJ2-7, with 12 bases aligning to TRBD2. Per the germline V gene, CDR1 is SGHVS and CDR2 is FNYEAQ. The CDR3 sequence is 15 residues long. Trimming cost V 7 bases and J 2 bases; bases outside gene matches: 6. CDR3 loop: CASTPTSGGTYEQYF. The CDR3 DNA reads as TGTGCCAGCACCCCGACTAGCGGGGGAACCTACGAGCAGTACTTC.

V gene TRBV28 combines with J gene TRBJ2-2; D is ambiguous. The CDR3 is 13 residues long. The germline gives CDR1 MDHEN, CDR2 SYDVKM. The V and J ends lost 5 bases and 5 bases respectively, with 9 bases between them. The CDR3 here is CASSPPGTGELFF. In DNA form, the CDR3 reads TGTGCCAGCAGTCCCCCGGGTACCGGGGAGCTGTTTTTT.

V and J are TRBV18 and TRBJ1-4; 8 bases agree with TRBD1. Per germline, CDR1 KGHSH and CDR2 LQKENI. The V segment lost 3 bases and the J segment 2 bases; nucleotides outside the gene matches: 2. This CDR3 has 15 amino acids. The CDR3 DNA follows: TGTGCCAGCTCACCCGGACAGGGCACTAATGAAAAACTGTTTTTT. Its translation: CASSPGQGTNEKLFF.